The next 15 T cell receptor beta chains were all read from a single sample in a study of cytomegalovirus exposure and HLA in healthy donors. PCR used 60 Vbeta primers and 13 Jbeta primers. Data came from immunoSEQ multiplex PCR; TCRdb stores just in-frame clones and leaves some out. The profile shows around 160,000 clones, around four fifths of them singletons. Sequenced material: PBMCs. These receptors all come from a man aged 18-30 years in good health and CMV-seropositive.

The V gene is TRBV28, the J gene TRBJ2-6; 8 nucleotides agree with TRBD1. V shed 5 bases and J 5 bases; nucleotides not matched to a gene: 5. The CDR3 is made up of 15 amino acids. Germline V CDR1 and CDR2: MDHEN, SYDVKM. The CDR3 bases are TGTGCCAGCAGTCAGGGACAGGCCAGGGCCAACGTCCTGACTTTC. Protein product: CASSQGQARANVLTF. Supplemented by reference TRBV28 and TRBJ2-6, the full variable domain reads DVKVTQSSRYLVKRTGEKVFLECVQDMDHENMFWYRQDPGLGLRLIYFSYDVKMKEKGDIPEGYSVSREKKERFSLILESASTNQTSMYLCASSQGQARANVLTFGAGSRLTVL.

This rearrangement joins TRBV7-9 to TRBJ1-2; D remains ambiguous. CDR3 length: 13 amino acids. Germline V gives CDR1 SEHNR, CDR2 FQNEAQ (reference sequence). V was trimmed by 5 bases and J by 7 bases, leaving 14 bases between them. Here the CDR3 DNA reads TGTGCCAGCAGCGTCGGGAGCATCAGTGGCTACACCTTC. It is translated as CASSVGSISGYTF.

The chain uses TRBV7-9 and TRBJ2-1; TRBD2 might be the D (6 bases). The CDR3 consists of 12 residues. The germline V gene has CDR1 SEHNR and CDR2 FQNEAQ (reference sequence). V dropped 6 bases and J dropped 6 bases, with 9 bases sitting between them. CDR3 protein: CASRQGGNEQFF. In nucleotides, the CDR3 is TGTGCCAGCAGGCAGGGAGGCAATGAGCAGTTCTTC.

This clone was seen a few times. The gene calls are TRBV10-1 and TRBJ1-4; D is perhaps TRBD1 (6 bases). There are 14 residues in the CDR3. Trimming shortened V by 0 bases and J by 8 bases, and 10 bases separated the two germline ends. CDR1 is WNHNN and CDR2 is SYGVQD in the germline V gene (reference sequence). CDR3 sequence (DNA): TGCGCCAGCAGTGAGTCAAAGGGGGGGGAAAAACTGTTTTTT. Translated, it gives CASSESKGGEKLFF.

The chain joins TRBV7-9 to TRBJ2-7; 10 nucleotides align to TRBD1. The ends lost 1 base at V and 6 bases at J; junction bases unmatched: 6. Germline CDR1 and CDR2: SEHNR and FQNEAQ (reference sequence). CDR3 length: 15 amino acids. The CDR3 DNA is TGTGCCAGCAGCTTAGGACAGGGGGCAAGGTTCGAGCAGTACTTC. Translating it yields CASSLGQGARFEQYF.

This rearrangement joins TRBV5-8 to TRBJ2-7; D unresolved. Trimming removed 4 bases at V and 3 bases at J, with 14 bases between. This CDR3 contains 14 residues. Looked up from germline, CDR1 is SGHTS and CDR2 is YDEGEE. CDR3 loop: CASSLFFENYEQYF. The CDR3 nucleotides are TGTGCCAGCAGCCTCTTTTTCGAGAACTACGAGCAGTACTTC. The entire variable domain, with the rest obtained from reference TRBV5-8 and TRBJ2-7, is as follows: EAGVTQSPTHLIKTRGQQATLRCSPISGHTSVYWYQQALGLGLQFLLWYDEGEERNRGNFPPRFSGRQFPNYSSELNVNALELEDSALYLCASSLFFENYEQYFGPGTRLTVT.

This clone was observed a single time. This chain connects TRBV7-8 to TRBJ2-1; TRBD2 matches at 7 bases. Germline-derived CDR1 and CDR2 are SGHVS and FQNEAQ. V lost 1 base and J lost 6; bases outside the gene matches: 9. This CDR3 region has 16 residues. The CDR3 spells CASSLEWGLPLNEQFF. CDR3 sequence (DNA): TGTGCCAGCAGCTTAGAATGGGGACTACCCCTCAATGAGCAGTTCTTC.

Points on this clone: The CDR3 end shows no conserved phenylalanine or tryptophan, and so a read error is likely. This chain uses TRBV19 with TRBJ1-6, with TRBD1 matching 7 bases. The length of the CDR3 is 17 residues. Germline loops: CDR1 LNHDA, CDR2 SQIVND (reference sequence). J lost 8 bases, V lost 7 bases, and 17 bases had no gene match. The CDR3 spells CASIRFLQGQYDSPLHL. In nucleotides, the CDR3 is TGTGCCAGTATCCGCTTTTTACAGGGACAGTATGATTCACCCCTCCACCTT.

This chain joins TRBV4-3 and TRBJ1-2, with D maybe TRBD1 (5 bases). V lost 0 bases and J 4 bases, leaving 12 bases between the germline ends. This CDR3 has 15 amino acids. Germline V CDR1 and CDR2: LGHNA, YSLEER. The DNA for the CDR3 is TGCGCCAGCAGCCAAGATTATGACAGCCTCTATGGCTACACCTTC. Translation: CASSQDYDSLYGYTF.

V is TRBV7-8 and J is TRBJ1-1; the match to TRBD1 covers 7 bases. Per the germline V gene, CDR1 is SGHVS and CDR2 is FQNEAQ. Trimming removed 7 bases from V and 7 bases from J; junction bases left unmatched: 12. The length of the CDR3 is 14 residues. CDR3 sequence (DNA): TGTGCCAGCACTCTAGCGCCGGGACAGATTGAAGCTTTCTTT. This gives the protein CASTLAPGQIEAFF. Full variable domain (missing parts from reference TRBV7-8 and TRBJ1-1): GAGVSQSPRYKVAKRGQDVALRCDPISGHVSLFWYQQALGQGPEFLTYFQNEAQLDKSGLPSDRFFAERPEGSVSTLKIQRTQQEDSAVYLCASTLAPGQIEAFFGQGTRLTVV.

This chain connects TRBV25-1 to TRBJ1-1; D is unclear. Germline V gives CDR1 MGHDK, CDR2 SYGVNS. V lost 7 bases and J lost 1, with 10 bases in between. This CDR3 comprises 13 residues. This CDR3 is CASTGRENTEAFF. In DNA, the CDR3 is TGTGCCAGCACAGGAAGAGAGAACACTGAAGCTTTCTTT.

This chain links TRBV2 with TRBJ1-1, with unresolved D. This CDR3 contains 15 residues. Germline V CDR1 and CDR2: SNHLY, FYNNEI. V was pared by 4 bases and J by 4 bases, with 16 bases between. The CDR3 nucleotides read TGTGCCAGCAGTGGGGTGGGAGTCTTAGGCACTGAAGCTTTCTTT. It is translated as CASSGVGVLGTEAFF.

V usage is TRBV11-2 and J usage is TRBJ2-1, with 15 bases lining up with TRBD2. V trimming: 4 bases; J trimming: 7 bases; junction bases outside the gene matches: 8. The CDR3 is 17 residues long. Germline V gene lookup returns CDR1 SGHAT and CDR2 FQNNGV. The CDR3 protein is CASSSPPGTSGRNEQFF. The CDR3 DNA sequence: TGTGCCAGCAGCTCGCCCCCCGGGACTAGCGGGAGGAATGAGCAGTTCTTC. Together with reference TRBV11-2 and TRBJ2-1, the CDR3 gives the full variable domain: EAGVAQSPRYKIIEKRQSVAFWCNPISGHATLYWYQQILGQGPKLLIQFQNNGVVDDSQLPKDRFSAERLKGVDSTLKIQPAKLEDSAVYLCASSSPPGTSGRNEQFFGPGTRLTVL.

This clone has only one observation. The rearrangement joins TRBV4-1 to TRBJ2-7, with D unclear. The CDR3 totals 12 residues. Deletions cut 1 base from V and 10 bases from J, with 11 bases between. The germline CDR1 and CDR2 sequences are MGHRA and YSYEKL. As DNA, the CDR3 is TGCGCCAGCAGCCAAGTTTCCGCGGAACAGTACTTC. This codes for CASSQVSAEQYF.

CDR3 protein: CASSLSGGEETQYF. Here the CDR3 DNA reads TGTGCCAGCAGCTTAAGTGGGGGGGAAGAGACCCAGTACTTC. The chain couples TRBV7-3 to TRBJ2-5; 7 nucleotides line up with TRBD2. Germline CDR1 is SGHTA and CDR2 is FQGTGA. Unmatched junction bases numbered 2, after V lost 1 base and J lost 3 bases. The CDR3 length is 14 residues.